This TCR beta chain was captured by sequencing in a study of cytomegalovirus exposure and HLA in healthy donors. Of note for this clone: Its target is unknown.

General study points: Per published reports, the classifier diagnosed cytomegalovirus status with high specificity and sensitivity.

Profiling relied on immunoSEQ multiplex PCR, and the TCRdb table lists in-frame clones only, not all of them. The table records some 110,000 clones, more than 85% of them present only once. The CDR3 length is 16 residues. V lost 6 bases, J lost 6 bases, and 15 bases stayed unmatched. The germline V gene has CDR1 MDHEN and CDR2 SYDVKM. Separate from the approximately 670-subject first cohort, the roughly 120-subject validation cohort was the one that the donors belonged to. The chain recombines TRBV28 with TRBJ2-5; 8 bases are a match to TRBD1. Sequencing was carried out using PBMCs. The TCR sequence derives from a man aged 18 to 29 in good health and CMV-seropositive. The CDR3 coding sequence is TGTGCCAGCAGCCCCCCAACTGGACAGGGATCGAAGACCCAGTACTTC. It is translated as CASSPPTGQGSKTQYF.